The source of this T cell receptor beta chain is a study of CD8 T cells in ankylosing spondylitis. Quantitative 5'-RACE with molecular barcodes was used to make the TCR beta libraries. TCRdb re-called the 5' RACE reads through MiXCR, storing one row per CDR3 protein. The table shows about 800,000 distinct CDR3 sequences, with about an eighth occurring only once. General study findings and limits: Earlier literature documents some of the motif variants in reactive arthritis synovial fluid and blood. Ankylosing spondylitis blood appeared to carry a characteristic TCR beta motif of several highly homologous variants. The clones that were linked to disease were reported to be significantly enriched in matched synovial fluid samples from ankylosing spondylitis patients.

There are a few counts of this clonotype. Its cognate antigen is unknown. CDR3 size: 14 residues. V was pared by 4 bases and J by 5 bases, with 14 bases between. The germline V gene encodes CDR1 MNHEY and CDR2 SVGAGI. The sample comprised blood, either unsorted or a sorted T cell fraction (not recorded which). This sequence joins TRBV6-5 and TRBJ1-2, with D tentatively TRBD1 (5 bases). This TCR derives from a male donor with ankylosing spondylitis. CDR3 bases: TGTGCCAGCAGTTCGCAAGGGACGGAGTATGGCTACACCTTC. Amino acid sequence: CASSSQGTEYGYTF.